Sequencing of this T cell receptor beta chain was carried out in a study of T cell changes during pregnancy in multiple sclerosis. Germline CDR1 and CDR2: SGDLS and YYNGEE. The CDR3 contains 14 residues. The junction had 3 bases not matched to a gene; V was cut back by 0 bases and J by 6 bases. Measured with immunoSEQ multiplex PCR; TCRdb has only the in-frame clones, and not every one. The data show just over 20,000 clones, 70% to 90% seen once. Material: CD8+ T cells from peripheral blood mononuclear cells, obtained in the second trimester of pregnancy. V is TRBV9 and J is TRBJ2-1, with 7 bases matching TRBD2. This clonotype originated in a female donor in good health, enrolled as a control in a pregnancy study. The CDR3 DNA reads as TGTGCCAGCAGCGTAGGCGGGAGACCCAATGAGCAGTTCTTC. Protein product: CASSVGGRPNEQFF. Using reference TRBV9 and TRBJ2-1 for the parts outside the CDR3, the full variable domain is DSGVTQTPKHLITATGQRVTLRCSPRSGDLSVYWYQQSLDQGLQFLIQYYNGEERAKGNILERFSAQQFPDLHSELNLSSLELGDSALYFCASSVGGRPNEQFFGPGTRLTVL.